Each of the 2 T cell receptor beta chains below was sequenced from the same sample in a study of regulatory T cells in long-lasting Graves disease. Time point reported: newly diagnosed GD, antithyroid drugs for less than 3 months. RNA isolated from PBMCs was used to make the TCR library. Construction of the TCR beta libraries employed iRepertoire HTBI primers in conjunction with Arm-PCR of CDR3 regions. TCRdb re-derived calls from the multiplex PCR reads in MiXCR, one entry per CDR3 protein. This repertoire shows about 500,000 distinct CDR3 sequences, roughly 16% found once; its top ten account for 12%. Another study also made use of these data, one on T cells in Graves' hyperthyroidism and ophthalmopathy.

Sequences were derived from peripheral blood mononuclear cells (PBMCs), sampled at new diagnosis, from a patient treated with antithyroid drugs. The receptors stem from a middle-aged man with Graves disease.

V usage is TRBV5-1 and J usage is TRBJ2-3; D uncertain. This CDR3 is 14 amino acids long. Germline V gene lookup returns CDR1 SGHRS and CDR2 YFSETQ. The V end was cut by 0 bases, the J end by 5 bases, with 10 bases between. CDR3 loop: CASSLGGALDTQYF. DNA for the CDR3: TGCGCCAGCAGCTTGGGAGGAGCGCTAGATACGCAGTATTTT.

This clonotype came up a few times. V is TRBV12-5 and J is TRBJ1-1, with 11 bases lining up with TRBD1. The CDR3 contains 13 residues. The junction had 3 bases not matched to a gene; V was cut back by 7 bases and J by 5 bases. CDR1 is LGHNT and CDR2 is FRNRAP in the germline V gene. CDR3 sequence: CASDRDRGTEAFF. CDR3 DNA sequence: TGTGCTAGTGACAGGGACAGGGGGACTGAAGCTTTCTTT.